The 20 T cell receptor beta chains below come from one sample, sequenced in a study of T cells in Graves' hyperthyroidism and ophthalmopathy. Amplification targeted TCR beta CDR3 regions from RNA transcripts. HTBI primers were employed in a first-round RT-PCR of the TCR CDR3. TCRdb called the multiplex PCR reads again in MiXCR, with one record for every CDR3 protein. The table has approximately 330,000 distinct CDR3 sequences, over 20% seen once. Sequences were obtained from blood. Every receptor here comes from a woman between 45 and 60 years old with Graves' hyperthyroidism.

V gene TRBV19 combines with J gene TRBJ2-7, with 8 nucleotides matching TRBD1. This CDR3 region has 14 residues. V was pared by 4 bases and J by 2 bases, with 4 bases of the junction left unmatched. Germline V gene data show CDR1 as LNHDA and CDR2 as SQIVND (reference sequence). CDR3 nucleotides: TGTGCCAGTAGTAGGACAGGGATCACCTACGAGCAGTACTTC. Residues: CASSRTGITYEQYF.

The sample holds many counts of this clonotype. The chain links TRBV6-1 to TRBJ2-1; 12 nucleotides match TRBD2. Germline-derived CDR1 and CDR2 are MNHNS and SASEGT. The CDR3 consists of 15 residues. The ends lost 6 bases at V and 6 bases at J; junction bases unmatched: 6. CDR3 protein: CASRKGLAGSNEQFF. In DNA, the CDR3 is TGTGCCAGCAGAAAAGGACTAGCGGGAAGCAATGAGCAGTTCTTC.

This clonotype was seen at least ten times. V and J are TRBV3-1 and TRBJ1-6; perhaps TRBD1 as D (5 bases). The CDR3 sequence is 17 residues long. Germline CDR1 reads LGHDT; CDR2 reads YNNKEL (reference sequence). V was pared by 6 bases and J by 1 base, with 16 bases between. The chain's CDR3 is CASRTRDGRSYNSPLHF. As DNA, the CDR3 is TGTGCCAGCAGAACGAGGGACGGTAGATCCTATAATTCACCCCTCCACTTT.

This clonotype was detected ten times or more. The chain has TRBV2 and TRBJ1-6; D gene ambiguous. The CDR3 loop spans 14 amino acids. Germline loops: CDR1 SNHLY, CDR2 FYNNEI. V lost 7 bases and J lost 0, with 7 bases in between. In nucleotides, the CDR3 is TGTGCCAGCACCCGGGGCTCCTATAATTCACCCCTCCACTTT. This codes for CASTRGSYNSPLHF.

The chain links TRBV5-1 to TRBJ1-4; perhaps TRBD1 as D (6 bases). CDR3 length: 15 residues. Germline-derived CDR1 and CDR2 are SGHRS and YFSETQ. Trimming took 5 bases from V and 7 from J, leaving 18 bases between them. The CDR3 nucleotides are TGCGCCAGCAGAGACCTCAGGGGATCGGGTGAAAAACTGTTTTTT. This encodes CASRDLRGSGEKLFF.

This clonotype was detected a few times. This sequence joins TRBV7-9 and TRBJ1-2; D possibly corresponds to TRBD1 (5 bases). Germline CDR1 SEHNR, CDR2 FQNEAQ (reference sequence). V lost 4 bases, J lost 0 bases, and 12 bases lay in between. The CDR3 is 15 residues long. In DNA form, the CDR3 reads TGTGCCAGCAGCTCTCGGGACGGTACTAACTATGGCTACACCTTC. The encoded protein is CASSSRDGTNYGYTF.

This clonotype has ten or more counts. Here the CDR3 reads CASSYDRGAFF. For the CDR3, the DNA is TGTGCCAGCAGTTACGACCGGGGAGCTTTCTTT. V and J are TRBV6-1 and TRBJ2-2, with D uncertain. The last part of the DNA fits TRBJ1-1 better; the J call may be wrong. CDR1 and CDR2 (germline): MNHNS, SASEGT. The CDR3 is made up of 11 amino acids.

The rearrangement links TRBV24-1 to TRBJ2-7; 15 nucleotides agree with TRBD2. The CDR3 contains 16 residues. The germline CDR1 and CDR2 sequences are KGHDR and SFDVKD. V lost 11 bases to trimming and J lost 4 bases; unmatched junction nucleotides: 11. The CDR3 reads CAMGTSGRLEIYEQYF. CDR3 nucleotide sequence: TGTGCCATGGGGACTAGCGGGAGGCTCGAGATTTACGAGCAGTACTTC.

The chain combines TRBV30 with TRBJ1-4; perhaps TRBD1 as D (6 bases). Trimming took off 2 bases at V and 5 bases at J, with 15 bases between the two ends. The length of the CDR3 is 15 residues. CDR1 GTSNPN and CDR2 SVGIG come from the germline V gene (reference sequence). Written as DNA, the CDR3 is TGTGCCTGGAGTACCGGACAGCGTAACAATGAAAAACTGTTTTTT. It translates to CAWSTGQRNNEKLFF.

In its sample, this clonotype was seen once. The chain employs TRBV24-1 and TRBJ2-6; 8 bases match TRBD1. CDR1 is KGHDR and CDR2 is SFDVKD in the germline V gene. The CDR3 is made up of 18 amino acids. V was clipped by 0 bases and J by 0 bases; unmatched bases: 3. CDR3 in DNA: TGTGCCACCAGTGATTTGGGCGACAGGGGCTCTGGGGCCAACGTCCTGACTTTC. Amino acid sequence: CATSDLGDRGSGANVLTF.

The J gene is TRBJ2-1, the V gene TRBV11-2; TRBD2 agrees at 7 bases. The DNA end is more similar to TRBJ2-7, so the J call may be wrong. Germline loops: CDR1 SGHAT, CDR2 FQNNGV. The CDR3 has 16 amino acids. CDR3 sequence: CASSPETSRAYNEQYF. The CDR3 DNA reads TGTGCCAGCAGCCCCGAGACTAGCCGAGCCTACAATGAGCAGTACTTC.

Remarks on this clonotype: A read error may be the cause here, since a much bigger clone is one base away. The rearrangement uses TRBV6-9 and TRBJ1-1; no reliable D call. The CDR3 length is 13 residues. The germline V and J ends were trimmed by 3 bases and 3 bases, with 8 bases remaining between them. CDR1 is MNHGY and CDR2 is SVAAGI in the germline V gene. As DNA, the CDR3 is TGTGCCAGCAGTTACAGGCGGGACACTGAAGCTTTCTTT. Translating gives CASSYRRDTEAFF.

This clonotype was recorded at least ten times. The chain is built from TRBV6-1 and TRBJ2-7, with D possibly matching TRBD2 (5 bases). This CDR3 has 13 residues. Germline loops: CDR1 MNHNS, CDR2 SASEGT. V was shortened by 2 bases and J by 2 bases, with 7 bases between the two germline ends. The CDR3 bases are TGTGCCAGCAGTGAATCCGGGACCTACGAGCAGTACTTC. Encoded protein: CASSESGTYEQYF.

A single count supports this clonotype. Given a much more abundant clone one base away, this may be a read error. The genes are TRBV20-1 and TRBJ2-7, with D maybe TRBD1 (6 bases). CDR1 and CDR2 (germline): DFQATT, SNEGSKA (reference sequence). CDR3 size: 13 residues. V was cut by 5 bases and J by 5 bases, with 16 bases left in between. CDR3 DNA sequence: TGCAGTGCTGGGTTGCCAGGGGATAACGAGCAGTACTTC. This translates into CSAGLPGDNEQYF.

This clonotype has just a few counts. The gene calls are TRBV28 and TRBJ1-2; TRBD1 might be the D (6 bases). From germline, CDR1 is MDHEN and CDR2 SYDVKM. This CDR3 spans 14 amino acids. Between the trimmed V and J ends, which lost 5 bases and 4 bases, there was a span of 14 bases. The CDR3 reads CASSVMTGPYGYTF. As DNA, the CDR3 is TGTGCCAGCAGTGTAATGACAGGACCCTATGGCTACACCTTC.

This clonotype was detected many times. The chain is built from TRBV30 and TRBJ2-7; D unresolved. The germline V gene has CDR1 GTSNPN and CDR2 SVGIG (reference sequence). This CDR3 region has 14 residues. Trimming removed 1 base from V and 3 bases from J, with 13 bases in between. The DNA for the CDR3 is TGTGCCTGGAGTGACCCGGTCGGCCACTACGAGCAGTACTTC. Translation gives CAWSDPVGHYEQYF. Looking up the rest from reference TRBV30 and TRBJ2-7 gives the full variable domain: SQTIHQWPATLVQPVGSPLSLECTVEGTSNPNLYWYRQAAGRGLQLLFYSVGIGQISSEVPQNLSASRPQDRQFILSSKKLLLSDSGFYLCAWSDPVGHYEQYFGPGTRLTVT.

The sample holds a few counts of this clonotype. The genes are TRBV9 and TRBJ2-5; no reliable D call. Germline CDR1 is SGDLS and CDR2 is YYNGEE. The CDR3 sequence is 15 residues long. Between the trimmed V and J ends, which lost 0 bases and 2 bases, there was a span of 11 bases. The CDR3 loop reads CASSVGEGQQETQYF. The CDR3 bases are TGTGCCAGCAGCGTAGGAGAAGGTCAACAAGAGACCCAGTACTTC.

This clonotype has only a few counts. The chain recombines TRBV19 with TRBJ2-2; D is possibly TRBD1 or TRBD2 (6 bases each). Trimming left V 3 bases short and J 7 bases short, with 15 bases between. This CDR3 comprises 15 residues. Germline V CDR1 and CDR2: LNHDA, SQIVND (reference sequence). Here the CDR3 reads CASSIRGAVLGELFF. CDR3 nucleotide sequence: TGTGCCAGTAGTATTAGGGGGGCCGTACTCGGGGAGCTGTTTTTT.

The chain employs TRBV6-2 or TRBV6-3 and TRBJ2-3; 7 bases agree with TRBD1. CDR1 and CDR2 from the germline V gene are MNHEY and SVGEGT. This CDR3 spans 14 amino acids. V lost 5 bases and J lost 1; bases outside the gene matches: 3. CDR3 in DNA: TGTGCCAGCAGTCACGGGACAGGCACAGATACGCAGTATTTT. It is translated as CASSHGTGTDTQYF.

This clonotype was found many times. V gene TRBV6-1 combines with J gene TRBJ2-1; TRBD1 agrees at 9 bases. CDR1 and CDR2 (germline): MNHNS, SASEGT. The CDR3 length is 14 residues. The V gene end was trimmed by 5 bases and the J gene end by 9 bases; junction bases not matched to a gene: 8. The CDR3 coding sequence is TGTGCCAGCAGTCAGGGACAGGGTAGGGGTGAGCAGTTCTTC. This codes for CASSQGQGRGEQFF.